The sequence of this TCR beta chain was determined in a study of blood T cell repertoires in COVID-19. Overall study context: Sites across the United States, Italy and Spain contributed samples from acute and convalescent COVID-19.

Per the original data handling: Nucleated cell number was recorded as an estimate derived from reference gene primer amplification. Produced via immunoSEQ multiplex PCR; TCRdb's table is partial and in-frame only. The V and J calls and the clone size are those of that table, but D and trimming were determined from the DNA. The table has over 200,000 clones, around nine tenths seen once. Between the trimmed V and J ends, which lost 4 bases and 6 bases, there was a span of 16 bases. Germline lookup yields CDR1 SGHRS and CDR2 YFSETQ. The CDR3 covers 15 residues. The chain has TRBV5-1 and TRBJ2-2; tentatively, D is TRBD1 (5 bases). The TCR originated in a man in his sixties who had recovered from COVID-19. The sequenced sample consisted of peripheral blood. The DNA of the CDR3 is TGCGCCAGCAGCCCCGGTGGTGGGGCCTCCGGGGAGCTGTTTTTT. This codes for CASSPGGGASGELFF.